The 21 T cell receptor beta chains in this list originate from one sample, sequenced in a study of shared clonotypes between healthy human individuals. The method was immunoSEQ multiplex PCR; TCRdb's version includes in-frame clones alone and lacks a portion of them. The sample lists 2.3 million or so clones, 85% to 95% occurring once. Sequencing input: naive CD4+ T cells from PBMCs. The subset denotes: CD45RA+ positively selected. The receptors were gathered from a man between 18 and 29 years old in good health. Some clones in this sample may be carry-over from other donors' samples.

The V gene is TRBV9, the J gene TRBJ2-1; 10 bases match TRBD2. Germline V gives CDR1 SGDLS, CDR2 YYNGEE. V dropped 4 bases and J dropped 8; count of bases not matched to a gene: 12. The CDR3 covers 16 residues. The DNA of the CDR3 is TGTGCCAGCAGCTCCGATGGGGCTAGCGGGAGCCATGAGCAGTTCTTC. Its protein is CASSSDGASGSHEQFF.

The gene calls are TRBV7-3 and TRBJ2-1, with D perhaps TRBD2 (5 bases). The germline V gene encodes CDR1 SGHTA and CDR2 FQGTGA. The CDR3 spans 15 residues. Trimming removed 3 bases at V and 3 bases at J, with 12 bases between. The CDR3 DNA sequence: TGTGCCAGCAGCTTTGGCCCAGCGGACTACAATGAGCAGTTCTTC. Its protein is CASSFGPADYNEQFF.

The chain employs TRBV7-8 and TRBJ1-5; 8 nucleotides match TRBD1. J lost 5 bases, V lost 5 bases, and 5 bases had no gene match. The CDR3 is 14 residues long. CDR1 and CDR2 (germline): SGHVS, FQNEAQ. The CDR3 DNA reads as TGTGCCAGCAGCCCTGACAGGGGTGATCAGCCCCAGCATTTT. It encodes CASSPDRGDQPQHF.

About this clone: At one end the junction does not follow the germline gene, possibly because of a read error. The chain carries TRBV4-3 and TRBJ2-1; 8 positions match TRBD2. CDR3 length: 13 amino acids. Germline V gene data show CDR1 as LGHNA and CDR2 as YSLEER. The CDR3 region is CASSQDLSGSKIF. The CDR3 DNA reads as TGCGCCAGCAGCCAAGATTTAAGCGGGAGCAAAATCTTC.

V gene TRBV18 combines with J gene TRBJ1-2; tentatively, D is TRBD1 (6 bases). The germline CDR1 and CDR2 sequences are KGHSH and LQKENI. The V end was cut by 6 bases, the J end by 8 bases, with 16 bases between. This CDR3 region has 13 residues. The CDR3 spells CASSPARGDGYTF. CDR3 nucleotides: TGTGCCAGCTCTCCAGCCAGGGGCGACGGCTACACCTTC.

The rearrangement joins TRBV5-5 to TRBJ2-7, with D unclear. The V end lost 4 bases, the J end lost 2 bases, and 13 bases lay between the germline ends. This CDR3 contains 14 residues. The germline V gene encodes CDR1 SGHKS and CDR2 YYEKEE (reference sequence). CDR3: CASSLRDTAYEQYF. CDR3 bases: TGTGCCAGCAGCCTCCGTGACACCGCCTACGAGCAGTACTTC. Full variable domain (outside the CDR3, taken from reference TRBV5-5 and TRBJ2-7): DAGVTQSPTHLIKTRGQQVTLRCSPISGHKSVSWYQQVLGQGPQFIFQYYEKEERGRGNFPDRFSARQFPNYSSELNVNALLLGDSALYLCASSLRDTAYEQYFGPGTRLTVT.

The J gene is TRBJ2-7, the V gene TRBV4-1; 10 bases agree with TRBD2. The CDR3 is 15 amino acids. The germline CDR1 and CDR2 sequences are MGHRA and YSYEKL. J was trimmed by 4 bases and V by 2 bases; bases with no gene match: 5. CDR3 in amino acids: CASSQPGTSAYEQYF. CDR3 DNA: TGCGCCAGCAGCCAACCTGGGACTAGCGCTTACGAGCAGTACTTC.

This clone was picked up one time. The V and J genes are TRBV7-9 and TRBJ1-3, with D perhaps matching TRBD1 (5 bases). V shed 0 bases and J shed 1 base, with 16 bases lying between them. Germline lookup yields CDR1 SEHNR and CDR2 FQNEAQ (reference sequence). CDR3 size: 18 residues. The CDR3 DNA follows: TGTGCCAGCAGCTTAGCTTCCGGGGTAGGGGAGTCTGGAAACACCATATATTTT. Encoded protein: CASSLASGVGESGNTIYF.

The genes are TRBV4-1 and TRBJ2-7; tentatively, D is TRBD1 (6 bases). This CDR3 region has 16 residues. CDR1 and CDR2 from the germline V gene are MGHRA and YSYEKL. Trimming pared 1 base from V and 0 bases from J, leaving 13 bases between. CDR3 in amino acids: CASSQARGSLSYEQYF. CDR3 nucleotide sequence: TGCGCCAGCAGCCAAGCGAGGGGGTCCCTCTCCTACGAGCAGTACTTC.

In this sample, this clone turned up once. The rearrangement links TRBV5-1 to TRBJ2-1, with D unresolved. V was shortened by 0 bases and J by 5 bases, with 12 bases between the two germline ends. This CDR3 spans 15 amino acids. From germline, CDR1 is SGHRS and CDR2 YFSETQ. In nucleotides, the CDR3 is TGCGCCAGCAGCTTGGTATCAGAAGCTCACAATGAGCAGTTCTTC. Translated, it gives CASSLVSEAHNEQFF.

The V and J genes are TRBV11-2 and TRBJ2-7; D is perhaps TRBD2 (6 bases). This CDR3 comprises 13 residues. Germline V CDR1 and CDR2: SGHAT, FQNNGV. With 1 base removed from V and 6 bases from J, the gap between germline ends came to 10 bases. In DNA form, the CDR3 reads TGTGCCAGCAGCTTAGGTTGGGGAGGCGAGCAGTACTTC. Translated, it gives CASSLGWGGEQYF. The full variable domain, completed using reference TRBV11-2 and TRBJ2-7, is EAGVAQSPRYKIIEKRQSVAFWCNPISGHATLYWYQQILGQGPKLLIQFQNNGVVDDSQLPKDRFSAERLKGVDSTLKIQPAKLEDSAVYLCASSLGWGGEQYFGPGTRLTVT.

This clone was observed a single time. The V and J genes are TRBV7-9 and TRBJ1-2, with TRBD1 as a possible D gene (5 bases). Germline CDR1 is SEHNR and CDR2 is FQNEAQ (reference sequence). The length of the CDR3 is 14 residues. Trimming left V 7 bases short and J 6 bases short, with 18 bases between. The CDR3 is CASTPGGRGNGYTF. CDR3 DNA: TGTGCCAGCACCCCAGGCGGGAGGGGAAATGGCTACACCTTC.

A remark on this clone: The sample contains more than one DNA sequence encoding this CDR3. The rearrangement joins TRBV28 to TRBJ2-1; weak D call: TRBD1 (6 bases). Trimming removed 2 bases from V and 3 bases from J, with 8 bases in between. This CDR3 is 14 amino acids long. Germline assignment: CDR1 MDHEN and CDR2 SYDVKM. The CDR3 DNA reads as TGTGCCAGCAGTTTAGTAGGGGGCTACAATGAGCAGTTCTTC. Translating gives CASSLVGGYNEQFF.

The V gene is TRBV5-1, the J gene TRBJ2-3; D not resolved. The CDR3 runs to 14 residues. V lost 2 bases and J 6 bases, leaving 13 bases between the germline ends. Per the germline V gene, CDR1 is SGHRS and CDR2 is YFSETQ. This CDR3 reads CASSLSRARDTQYF. In DNA, the CDR3 is TGCGCCAGCAGCTTATCTAGAGCTCGGGATACGCAGTATTTT.

The chain links TRBV28 to TRBJ2-7, with 9 bases that match TRBD1. Germline V gene data show CDR1 as MDHEN and CDR2 as SYDVKM. The ends lost 3 bases at V and 2 bases at J; junction bases unmatched: 5. The CDR3 covers 15 residues. The CDR3 loop is CASSFVRDRAYEQYF. For the CDR3, the DNA is TGTGCCAGCAGTTTCGTCCGGGACAGGGCCTACGAGCAGTACTTC.

This CDR3 reads CASSLDSGRSEQYF. DNA for the CDR3: TGTGCCAGCAGTCTCGACAGCGGGCGAAGCGAGCAGTACTTC. The chain employs TRBV5-6 and TRBJ2-7, with a weak D call TRBD2 (6 bases). The CDR3 covers 14 residues. The germline V and J ends were trimmed by 5 bases and 6 bases, with 18 bases remaining between them. Germline CDR1 reads SGHDT; CDR2 reads YYEEEE.

The chain joins TRBV6-1 to TRBJ1-2; 7 nucleotides align to TRBD1. The CDR3 runs to 15 residues. The germline V gene encodes CDR1 MNHNS and CDR2 SASEGT. The junction had 11 bases not matched to a gene; V was cut back by 6 bases and J by 4 bases. The CDR3 DNA reads as TGTGCCAGCAGGAGATCGACAGGGATCTCCTATGGCTACACCTTC. Protein: CASRRSTGISYGYTF.

This clone came up a few times. J is TRBJ1-5 and V is TRBV10-1, with D unclear. Germline-derived CDR1 and CDR2 are WNHNN and SYGVQD (reference sequence). The CDR3 is made up of 13 amino acids. V lost 0 bases and J lost 5, with 5 bases in between. This chain's CDR3 is CASSESAYQPQHF. As DNA, the CDR3 is TGCGCCAGCAGTGAGTCCGCATATCAGCCCCAGCATTTT.

The chain carries TRBV6-6 and TRBJ1-2; D may be TRBD1 (5 bases). Germline lookup yields CDR1 MNHNY and CDR2 SVGAGI (reference sequence). This CDR3 has 12 amino acids. V was pared by 7 bases and J by 4 bases, with 10 bases between. This chain's CDR3 is CASTPGLYGYTF. The CDR3 DNA reads as TGTGCCAGCACCCCGGGGCTCTATGGCTACACCTTC.

This chain connects TRBV5-1 to TRBJ1-1, with D maybe TRBD1 (6 bases). V was clipped by 2 bases and J by 0 bases, with 11 bases between them. The CDR3 is 15 residues long. Germline-derived CDR1 and CDR2 are SGHRS and YFSETQ. The CDR3 sequence: CASSLTGHLNTEAFF. The CDR3 DNA follows: TGCGCCAGCAGCTTAACGGGACACCTGAACACTGAAGCTTTCTTT.

This chain joins TRBV27 and TRBJ1-2; maybe TRBD1 (6 bases). Germline CDR1 is MNHEY and CDR2 is SMNVEV (reference sequence). This CDR3 comprises 13 residues. Deletions cut 5 bases from V and 8 bases from J, with 15 bases between. CDR3 DNA: TGTGCCAGCAGTCCGCAGGGGAGGGGCGGCTACACCTTC. Its protein is CASSPQGRGGYTF.